This TCR beta chain was identified during a study of shared clonotypes between healthy human individuals. Data came from immunoSEQ multiplex PCR; TCRdb stores just in-frame clones and leaves some out. The sample contains roughly 2,300,000 clones, 85% to 95% of which appear only once. This sequence was found in a man between 18 and 29 years old in good health. Some clones in this sample may be carry-over from other donors' samples. Sequenced: naive CD4+ T cells from PBMCs. Documented subset: CD45RA+ positively selected.

The CDR3 region has the DNA TGCAGCGGGGGGGGACTAGCGGGAGTACTTGAGCAGTTCTTC. It codes for CSGGGLAGVLEQFF. The J gene is TRBJ2-1, the V gene TRBV29-1; TRBD2 agrees at 14 bases. CDR1 SQVTM and CDR2 ANQGSEA come from the germline V gene. This CDR3 is built from 14 residues. V trimming: 7 bases; J trimming: 9 bases; junction bases outside the gene matches: 8.